This T cell receptor beta chain was captured in a study of human T cells and chemical hapten exposure. The wider study: Patients, chiefly female, had alopecia areata, totalis or universalis.

Time point here: patch test 1, 2 weeks after DPC sensitization. The sample's treatment: therapeutic diphenylcyclopropenone sensitization with weekly scalp DPC. Researchers sampled blood before each patch test went on. Study-wide results and caveats: Donor immune responses may differ from healthy people's, since all donors had alopecia.

This clonotype was counted many times. Its specificity is not known. Single cDNA molecules in the library carried unique molecular identifiers attached during preparation. TCRdb re-analysed the RACE reads in MiXCR, keeping a single row per CDR3 protein. This sample yields 75,000 to 90,000 distinct CDR3 sequences, of which 7% to 8% are seen a single time; about 1.4% belongs to the top ten. This CDR3 is built from 14 residues. Germline-derived CDR1 and CDR2 are SGHTA and FQGNSA. V gave up 5 bases and J gave up 3 bases; unmatched junction bases: 4. The clonotype comes from a woman aged 25 to 39 with alopecia areata. Some clones in this sample may be carry-over from other donors' samples. The V call is TRBV7-2, the J call TRBJ2-1; TRBD2 aligns across 7 bases. Sample: whole blood, taken in connection with sensitization to the hapten diphenylcyclopropenone (DPC). This CDR3 reads CASSQGGNYNEQFF. CDR3 nucleotide sequence: TGTGCCAGCAGCCAGGGAGGGAACTACAATGAGCAGTTCTTC.